Listed below are T cell receptor beta chains from one sample, sequenced in a study of T cells in narcolepsy. Sequenced by immunoSEQ multiplex PCR; TCRdb stores in-frame clones only, minus some. The data show about 35,000 clones, more than 65% seen once. Sequencing used memory (CD45RA-) CD4+ T cells from blood. Every receptor here comes from a human donor in good health. CDR3s include the opening cysteine and the closing phenylalanine or tryptophan. A D gene is named only where the DNA matches it firmly. The size entry is marked missing in some rows and otherwise reads once, few, many or a size class.

cdr3_length,clone_size,d_call,v_call,cdr3_aa
16,NA,NA,TRBV6-1,CASSEPGGPSKNIQYF
17,NA,TRBD2,TRBV29-1,CSVEEGASGVNTGELFF
15,NA,TRBD2,TRBV27,CASSQTSFGANVLTF
12,NA,TRBD1,TRBV7-9,CASSATGVEQYF
16,NA,NA,TRBV27,CASSVQGGSNTGELFF
13,NA,NA,TRBV6-1,CASSEYPPHEQFF
13,NA,NA,TRBV5-1,CASRETEGAEAFF
16,few,TRBD1,TRBV5-1,CASSLRGQGVGTEAFF
16,NA,NA,TRBV7-8,CASSFGLTQDYYGYTF
12,NA,NA,TRBV2,CASSEASRPTVF
15,NA,NA,TRBV6-5,CASSYQPSSYNEQFF
15,NA,NA,TRBV4-2,CASSQDRQTENEQFF
16,NA,NA,TRBV4-1,CASSQAGSGGGYGYTF
15,NA,NA,TRBV2,CASSEQTLPTDTQYF
18,NA,TRBD2,TRBV19,CASSGGLAGGGAYNEQFF
12,NA,NA,TRBV28,CASTSFTGELFF
14,NA,NA,TRBV5-1,CASSLTAAQETQYF
17,NA,NA,TRBV5-1,CASSFRSTREYQETQYF
15,NA,TRBD1,TRBV7-2,CASSSRQGLTGELFF
15,NA,NA,TRBV9,CASSVASATNEKLFF
17,NA,NA,TRBV5-1,CASSLNSVQTTNEKLFF
13,NA,NA,TRBV5-6,CASSRSLGETQYF
11,NA,NA,TRBV19,CASMGEVAQYF
17,NA,TRBD2,TRBV7-8,CASSLSGLAGTKETQYF
15,NA,NA,TRBV6-6,CASSYGDETDPEQYF
20,NA,TRBD1,TRBV9,CASSAALGTGGKSGYNEQFF
14,few,NA,TRBV2,CASSPGTFNYGYTF